This T cell receptor beta chain is drawn from a study of blood T cells in healthy people across ages. Alongside a J-beta primer mix, a sample-barcoded 5' primer served in a second PCR lasting about 7 to 12 cycles. TCRdb fed the 5' RACE reads into MiXCR, producing one record per CDR3 protein. Counted here are around 1,600,000 distinct CDR3 sequences, 42% occurring once; the ten biggest clones make up approximately 4.1%. The V end was cut by 3 bases, the J end by 3 bases, with 8 bases between. The CDR3 totals 13 residues. Sample: blood. This TCR was recovered from a young woman in good health. The gene calls are TRBV12-3 or TRBV12-4 and TRBJ1-2; no clear D. The chain's CDR3 is CASSFEEDYGYTF. The CDR3 coding sequence is TGTGCCAGCAGTTTCGAAGAGGACTATGGCTACACCTTC.